Sequencing of this T cell receptor beta chain was carried out in a study of blood T cell repertoires in COVID-19. Background on the study: Samples of COVID-19 (acute and convalescent) were obtained from the United States, Italy and Spain. The cDNA or gDNA used as material had been derived from T cells, B-cell-depleted T cells, or PBMCs.

The CDR3 runs to 13 residues. CDR1 is SGHTA and CDR2 is FQGNSA in the germline V gene. V dropped 4 bases and J dropped 4 bases, with 9 bases sitting between them. As originally analysed: Quantification of nucleated cells was approximated via reference gene primer amplification. Repertoires were generated with immunoSEQ multiplex PCR, while TCRdb's copy carries only in-frame clones and drops some. Clone size and the V and J calls come from that table; the DNA yielded D and trimming. The sample contains 200,000 to 250,000 clones, 85% to 90% of which appear only once. The sequence came from a woman between 50 and 59 years old with acute or convalescent COVID-19. Input material: peripheral blood. The genes are TRBV7-2 and TRBJ2-3; tentatively, D is TRBD2 (6 bases). For the CDR3, the DNA is TGTGCCAGCAGCTCCGGGGGAGCAGATACGCAGTATTTT. This encodes CASSSGGADTQYF.